These 21 T cell receptor beta chains originate from one sample sequenced in a study of shared clonotypes between healthy human individuals. Libraries were prepared by immunoSEQ multiplex PCR; TCRdb keeps only in-frame clonotypes and omits some of them. The sample contains 450,000 to 500,000 clones, 70% to 85% of which appear only once. Sample: PBMCs. The receptors originated from a woman between 35 and 50 years old in good health. Some clones in this sample may be carry-over from other donors' samples.

The chain employs TRBV19 and TRBJ2-2; D is unclear. The CDR3 sequence is 15 residues long. Germline-derived CDR1 and CDR2 are LNHDA and SQIVND (reference sequence). Trimming left V 5 bases short and J 0 bases short, with 10 bases between. The DNA for the CDR3 is TGTGCCAGTAGTCGGGTCGCGACGAACACCGGGGAGCTGTTTTTT. The encoded protein is CASSRVATNTGELFF.

This clone was observed a few times. The V call is TRBV6-1, the J call TRBJ1-4, with D uncertain. The CDR3 runs to 15 residues. Trimming shortened V by 1 base and J by 4 bases, and 10 bases separated the two germline ends. Per the germline V gene, CDR1 is MNHNS and CDR2 is SASEGT. CDR3 coding DNA: TGTGCCAGCAGTGAAGTCGGAGCATATAATGAAAAACTGTTTTTT. Translated, it gives CASSEVGAYNEKLFF.

This chain joins TRBV5-1 and TRBJ2-1; 8 nucleotides align to TRBD2. The germline gives CDR1 SGHRS, CDR2 YFSETQ. This CDR3 is built from 15 residues. The V segment lost 4 bases and the J segment 4 bases; nucleotides outside the gene matches: 7. CDR3 DNA: TGCGCCAGCAGCCTTAGCGGGAACCCATACAATGAGCAGTTCTTC. Translated: CASSLSGNPYNEQFF. Looking up the rest from reference TRBV5-1 and TRBJ2-1 gives the full variable domain: KAGVTQTPRYLIKTRGQQVTLSCSPISGHRSVSWYQQTPGQGLQFLFEYFSETQRNKGNFPGRFSGRQFSNSRSEMNVSTLELGDSALYLCASSLSGNPYNEQFFGPGTRLTVL.

The chain joins TRBV5-4 to TRBJ2-6; TRBD2 is a possible D gene (6 bases). CDR3 size: 19 residues. Germline loops: CDR1 SGHNT, CDR2 YYREEE (reference sequence). V shed 4 bases and J shed 0 bases, with 20 bases lying between them. In DNA, the CDR3 is TGTGCCAGCAGCCAAGATCCGCCGGGAGTCGGCTCTGGGGCCAACGTCCTGACTTTC. As protein: CASSQDPPGVGSGANVLTF.

CDR3: CACQTRNEKLFF. The CDR3 DNA sequence: TGTGCCTGCCAGACGAGGAATGAAAAACTGTTTTTT. The chain combines TRBV11-2 with TRBJ1-4; D is unresolved. V dropped 11 bases and J dropped 5 bases, with 12 bases sitting between them. The CDR3 consists of 12 residues. Germline assignment: CDR1 SGHAT and CDR2 FQNNGV.

The CDR3, as DNA: TGCGCCAGCAGCTTGGGACAGGGTCCCTCCTACGAGCAGTACTTC. It translates to CASSLGQGPSYEQYF. V and J are TRBV5-1 and TRBJ2-7; 7 bases align to TRBD1. This CDR3 has 15 residues. CDR1 is SGHRS, CDR2 YFSETQ, per germline. With 0 bases clipped from V and 0 bases from J, the junction kept 3 bases outside the gene matches.

The sample holds one count of this clone. The V gene is TRBV5-1, the J gene TRBJ2-3; TRBD2 aligns across 7 bases. CDR1 is SGHRS, CDR2 YFSETQ, per germline. Trimming removed 4 bases from V and 3 bases from J; junction bases left unmatched: 11. This CDR3 has 16 residues. CDR3 sequence: CASSLGVAGSTDTQYF. Here the CDR3 DNA reads TGCGCCAGCAGCCTGGGGGTAGCGGGTAGTACAGATACGCAGTATTTT. The entire variable domain, with the rest obtained from reference TRBV5-1 and TRBJ2-3, is as follows: KAGVTQTPRYLIKTRGQQVTLSCSPISGHRSVSWYQQTPGQGLQFLFEYFSETQRNKGNFPGRFSGRQFSNSRSEMNVSTLELGDSALYLCASSLGVAGSTDTQYFGPGTRLTVL.

This chain links TRBV28 with TRBJ2-7, with D possibly TRBD2 on 5 matching bases. The V end lost 10 bases, the J end lost 2 bases, and 15 bases lay between the germline ends. The CDR3 spans 13 residues. Germline V lookup: CDR1 MDHEN, CDR2 SYDVKM. The CDR3 region has the DNA TGTGCCACCAACTTTAAGAGGGCCTACGAGCAGTACTTC. Its translation: CATNFKRAYEQYF.

CDR3 residues: CASSETSGRGYEQYF. The DNA of the CDR3 is TGTGCCAGCAGCGAGACTAGCGGGAGGGGCTACGAGCAGTACTTC. V and J are TRBV9 and TRBJ2-7, with 14 bases fitting TRBD2. The V and J ends lost 3 bases and 3 bases, in that order; junction bases with no gene match: 2. Germline CDR1 SGDLS, CDR2 YYNGEE. The CDR3 is made up of 15 amino acids.

This chain uses TRBV5-5 with TRBJ1-2, with no clear D. Germline values: CDR1 SGHKS, CDR2 YYEKEE (reference sequence). Trimming removed 4 bases from V and 2 bases from J, with 12 bases in between. The length of the CDR3 is 14 residues. The CDR3 here is CASSREGTNYGYTF. CDR3 sequence (DNA): TGTGCCAGCAGCCGGGAGGGAACAAACTATGGCTACACCTTC.

The J gene is TRBJ2-7, the V gene TRBV6-6; possibly TRBD2 for D (5 bases). The CDR3 runs 15 residues. Trimming left V 6 bases short and J 3 bases short, with 18 bases between. The germline gives CDR1 MNHNY, CDR2 SVGAGI (reference sequence). The CDR3 loop reads CASRPGRSGHYEQYF. Written as DNA, the CDR3 is TGTGCCAGCAGACCCGGACGAAGCGGCCACTACGAGCAGTACTTC.

This clone was recorded many times. The V gene is TRBV2, the J gene TRBJ2-7; 7 nucleotides match TRBD1. CDR1 is SNHLY, CDR2 FYNNEI, per germline. J lost 4 bases, V lost 8 bases, and 11 bases had no gene match. CDR3 length: 14 residues. The CDR3 bases are TGTGCCAGCGCCCTCTACAGGGGCCAATACGAGCAGTACTTC. This sequence encodes CASALYRGQYEQYF. The entire variable domain, with the rest obtained from reference TRBV2 and TRBJ2-7, is as follows: EPEVTQTPSHQVTQMGQEVILRCVPISNHLYFYWYRQILGQKVEFLVSFYNNEISEKSEIFDDQFSVERPDGSNFTLKIRSTKLEDSAMYFCASALYRGQYEQYFGPGTRLTVT.

The chain links TRBV28 to TRBJ1-4; D is unclear. Per the germline V gene, CDR1 is MDHEN and CDR2 is SYDVKM. This CDR3 has 13 amino acids. Trimming took 6 bases from V and 4 from J, leaving 9 bases between them. The CDR3 nucleotides are TGTGCCAGCAGATCGGCGATTAATGAAAAACTGTTTTTT. This encodes CASRSAINEKLFF.

The chain joins TRBV6-6 to TRBJ2-7, with 7 nucleotides matching TRBD1. V trimming: 5 bases; J trimming: 2 bases; junction bases outside the gene matches: 12. This CDR3 region has 16 residues. Germline CDR1 and CDR2: MNHNY and SVGAGI (reference sequence). CDR3 nucleotides: TGTGCCAGCAGTACCCGGGACAGTCAGCCTCCCTACGAGCAGTACTTC. Its translation: CASSTRDSQPPYEQYF.

The chain joins TRBV18 to TRBJ2-7; D possibly corresponds to TRBD2 (7 bases). The CDR3 is 15 amino acids. Germline CDR1 and CDR2: KGHSH and LQKENI. V gave up 4 bases and J gave up 0 bases, with 13 bases separating them. The CDR3 region has the DNA TGTGCCAGCTCACAAACGGGGGGCAGCTCCTACGAGCAGTACTTC. Translating gives CASSQTGGSSYEQYF. Looking up the rest from reference TRBV18 and TRBJ2-7 gives the full variable domain: NAGVMQNPRHLVRRRGQEARLRCSPMKGHSHVYWYRQLPEEGLKFMVYLQKENIIDESGMPKERFSAEFPKEGPSILRIQQVVRGDSAAYFCASSQTGGSSYEQYFGPGTRLTVT.

This clone was detected a few times. The chain uses TRBV5-4 and TRBJ1-4; 11 bases agree with TRBD1. This CDR3 comprises 15 residues. J was trimmed by 7 bases and V by 4 bases; bases with no gene match: 6. Germline V gene lookup returns CDR1 SGHNT and CDR2 YYREEE (reference sequence). CDR3 nucleotides: TGTGCCAGCAGCAGGGGACAGGGGGAAATTGAAAAACTGTTTTTT. Translation gives CASSRGQGEIEKLFF.

The chain has TRBV19 and TRBJ2-1; 12 bases match TRBD2. The CDR3 is made up of 17 amino acids. In germline, CDR1 is LNHDA, CDR2 SQIVND (reference sequence). V lost 3 bases to trimming and J lost 8 bases; unmatched junction nucleotides: 11. For the CDR3, the DNA is TGTGCCAGTAGTATCGTCGGGCTAGCGGGAGGGCCGGATGAGCAGTTCTTC. It is translated as CASSIVGLAGGPDEQFF.

The V call is TRBV28, the J call TRBJ2-7, with D tentatively TRBD1 or TRBD2 (7 bases each). CDR1 is MDHEN, CDR2 SYDVKM, per germline. This CDR3 spans 14 amino acids. Deletions cut 8 bases from V and 3 bases from J, with 17 bases between. The CDR3 bases are TGTGCCAGCCGCGGATTCAGGGGGGGCTACGAGCAGTACTTC. Translated: CASRGFRGGYEQYF.

This chain links TRBV28 with TRBJ2-6; D is unclear. Germline V lookup: CDR1 MDHEN, CDR2 SYDVKM. Trimming removed 2 bases from V and 8 bases from J, with 7 bases in between. This CDR3 is 13 amino acids long. The CDR3 region is CASSLPAPNVLTF. The CDR3 nucleotides read TGTGCCAGCAGTTTACCGGCCCCCAACGTCCTGACTTTC.

The chain recombines TRBV9 with TRBJ2-3, with TRBD2 identical over 9 bases. V lost 3 bases to trimming and J lost 0 bases; unmatched junction nucleotides: 5. This CDR3 is 16 amino acids long. CDR1 and CDR2 (germline): SGDLS, YYNGEE. Here the CDR3 reads CASSARGLASTDTQYF. The CDR3, as DNA: TGTGCCAGCAGCGCCAGAGGACTAGCGAGCACAGATACGCAGTATTTT.

DNA of the CDR3: TGTGCCAGCAGTTCCCGGACTAGCGGGAGTTCCCCCCCGGGCAGGGAGCAGTTCTTC. Protein: CASSSRTSGSSPPGREQFF. The chain recombines TRBV28 with TRBJ2-1; 13 nucleotides agree with TRBD2. V lost 4 bases and J lost 10; bases outside the gene matches: 19. CDR1 MDHEN and CDR2 SYDVKM come from the germline V gene. The CDR3 length is 19 residues.